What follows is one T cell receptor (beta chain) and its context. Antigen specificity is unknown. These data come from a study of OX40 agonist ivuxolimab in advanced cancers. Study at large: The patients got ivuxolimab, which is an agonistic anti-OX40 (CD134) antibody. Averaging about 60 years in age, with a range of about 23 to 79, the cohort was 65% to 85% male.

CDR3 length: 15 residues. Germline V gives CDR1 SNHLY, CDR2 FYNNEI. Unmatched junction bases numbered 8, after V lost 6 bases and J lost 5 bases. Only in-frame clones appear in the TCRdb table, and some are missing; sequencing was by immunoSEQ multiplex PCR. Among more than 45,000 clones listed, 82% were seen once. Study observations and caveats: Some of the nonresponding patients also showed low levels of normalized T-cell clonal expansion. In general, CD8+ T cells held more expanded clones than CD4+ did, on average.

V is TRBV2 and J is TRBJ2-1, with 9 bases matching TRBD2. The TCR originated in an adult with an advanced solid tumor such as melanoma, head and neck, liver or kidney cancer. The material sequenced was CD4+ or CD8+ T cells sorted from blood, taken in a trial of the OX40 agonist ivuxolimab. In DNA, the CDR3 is TGTGCCAGCAGATTAAGACTAGCGGAAAACAATGAGCAGTTCTTC. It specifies CASRLRLAENNEQFF.